The TCR beta chain under discussion was sequenced for a study of PD-1 blockade in mismatch repair-deficient tumors. The overall study: Patients had 12 to 13 mismatch repair-deficient cancer types and were previously treated and progressing.

Produced via immunoSEQ multiplex PCR; TCRdb's table is partial and in-frame only. The sample holds about 100,000 clones, about four fifths seen once. Germline loops: CDR1 MNHEY, CDR2 SVGAGI. V shed 4 bases and J shed 5 bases, with 17 bases lying between them. This CDR3 is 15 amino acids long. Regarding the study as a whole: Tumor-resident clones, often undetectable pretreatment in blood, expanded then contracted after pembrolizumab.

This clone was seen once. Its antigen is unidentified. TCRs were sequenced from three patients responding to pembrolizumab. The TCR originated in an adult with mismatch repair-deficient cancer. Here the sequenced sample was peripheral blood, taken about 36 weeks after starting pembrolizumab. This rearrangement joins TRBV6-5 to TRBJ1-1; D is perhaps TRBD1 (6 bases). CDR3 loop: CASSLGGTLKTEAFF. The CDR3 DNA is TGTGCCAGCAGTTTAGGGGGAACGCTTAAGACTGAAGCTTTCTTT.